These 21 T cell receptor beta chains were sequenced from one sample in a study of T cell responses to AZD1222 COVID-19 vaccine. This table comes from immunoSEQ multiplex PCR, and its TCRdb copy is limited to in-frame clones, with some not included. The data show approximately 110,000 clones, approximately 89% seen once. The source material was peripheral blood, sampled 28 days after the second AZD1222 dose. These receptors were obtained from an adult who received the AZD1222 COVID-19 vaccine.

V gene TRBV6-4 combines with J gene TRBJ2-3, with 10 bases that match TRBD2. From germline, CDR1 is MRHNA and CDR2 SNTAGT. This CDR3 region has 16 residues. After removal of 3 bases from V and 2 bases from J, the junction contained 5 bases not matched to a gene. In DNA, the CDR3 is TGTGCCAGCAGTGAGGAGCGGGGGGGCCCCACAGATACGCAGTATTTT. Translating it yields CASSEERGGPTDTQYF.

This chain joins TRBV2 and TRBJ2-2; D might be TRBD1 or TRBD2, each matching 6 bases. Germline V gene sequence: CDR1 SNHLY, CDR2 FYNNEI. The CDR3 consists of 16 residues. V was clipped by 2 bases and J by 2 bases, with 12 bases between them. CDR3 loop: CASSELGGLNTGELFF. For the CDR3, the DNA is TGTGCCAGCAGTGAACTCGGGGGCCTAAACACCGGGGAGCTGTTTTTT.

This clone counts as medium-sized. The rearrangement joins TRBV11-2 to TRBJ1-3; 8 bases are shared with TRBD1. V lost 5 bases to trimming and J lost 2 bases; unmatched junction nucleotides: 11. This CDR3 has 17 amino acids. Looked up from germline, CDR1 is SGHAT and CDR2 is FQNNGV. The CDR3 loop reads CASSGAFRGRAGNTIYF. In nucleotides, the CDR3 is TGTGCCAGCAGCGGAGCCTTCAGGGGGCGCGCTGGAAACACCATATATTTT. Filled out from reference TRBV11-2 and TRBJ1-3, the complete variable domain reads EAGVAQSPRYKIIEKRQSVAFWCNPISGHATLYWYQQILGQGPKLLIQFQNNGVVDDSQLPKDRFSAERLKGVDSTLKIQPAKLEDSAVYLCASSGAFRGRAGNTIYFGEGSWLTVV.

This chain uses TRBV15 with TRBJ1-5; D is possibly TRBD1 (6 bases). The germline V gene has CDR1 LNHNV and CDR2 YYDKDF (reference sequence). This CDR3 is 14 amino acids long. V was clipped by 3 bases and J by 3 bases, with 9 bases between them. The CDR3 here is CATSRGDNNQPQHF. The CDR3 nucleotides are TGTGCCACCAGCAGGGGGGACAACAATCAGCCCCAGCATTTT.

The chain links TRBV28 to TRBJ1-5; maybe TRBD1 (6 bases). Trimming left V 3 bases short and J 4 bases short, with 16 bases between. CDR1 MDHEN and CDR2 SYDVKM come from the germline V gene. This CDR3 is built from 16 residues. CDR3 loop: CASSLFSGVGNQPQHF. In nucleotides, the CDR3 is TGTGCCAGCAGTTTGTTCTCAGGGGTTGGGAATCAGCCCCAGCATTTT.

The chain joins TRBV6-2 or TRBV6-3 to TRBJ2-7, with D perhaps matching TRBD1 or TRBD2 (5 bases each). Trimming removed 0 bases from V and 4 bases from J, with 19 bases in between. Germline-derived CDR1 and CDR2 are MNHEY and SVGEGT. This CDR3 region has 17 residues. CDR3 protein: CASSYSKRGSLDYEQYF. DNA of the CDR3: TGTGCCAGCAGTTACTCGAAGAGGGGAAGTTTAGATTACGAGCAGTACTTC.

In this sample, this clone turned up once. This chain connects TRBV2 to TRBJ1-2; D gene unclear. Trimming removed 6 bases from V and 4 bases from J, with 15 bases in between. The CDR3 is 14 residues long. Per the germline V gene, CDR1 is SNHLY and CDR2 is FYNNEI. The CDR3 sequence: CASSLASSGYGYTF. CDR3 DNA: TGTGCCAGCAGCCTAGCTTCGAGCGGCTATGGCTACACCTTC.

The chain employs TRBV5-1 and TRBJ1-3, with 8 bases fitting TRBD1. CDR3 length: 15 amino acids. J was trimmed by 2 bases and V by 0 bases; bases with no gene match: 1. From germline, CDR1 is SGHRS and CDR2 YFSETQ. CDR3 nucleotide sequence: TGCGCCAGCAGCTTGGGACAGGGGCCTGGAAACACCATATATTTT. As protein: CASSLGQGPGNTIYF.

This sequence joins TRBV28 and TRBJ2-2, with D maybe TRBD1 (6 bases). V was shortened by 5 bases and J by 5 bases, with 18 bases between the two germline ends. The CDR3 has 16 residues. From germline, CDR1 is MDHEN and CDR2 SYDVKM. CDR3 protein: CASSHRDTRATGELFF. CDR3 in DNA: TGTGCCAGCAGTCACCGGGACACAAGGGCTACCGGGGAGCTGTTTTTT.

This rearrangement joins TRBV4-3 to TRBJ2-1; 8 positions match TRBD2. The germline V gene has CDR1 LGHNA and CDR2 YSLEER. The CDR3 is 16 residues long. J lost 5 bases, V lost 3 bases, and 9 bases had no gene match. The CDR3 sequence: CASSQGSGAADNEQFF. CDR3 DNA sequence: TGCGCCAGCAGCCAGGGTAGCGGGGCGGCCGACAATGAGCAGTTCTTC.

The chain recombines TRBV7-9 with TRBJ2-2; unclear D gene. V dropped 5 bases and J dropped 8 bases, with 9 bases sitting between them. The germline V gene has CDR1 SEHNR and CDR2 FQNEAQ (reference sequence). This CDR3 is built from 12 residues. CDR3 amino acids: CASSLEQGELFF. CDR3 coding DNA: TGTGCCAGCAGCCTGGAGCAAGGGGAGCTGTTTTTT.

The chain carries TRBV6-5 and TRBJ1-4; D is possibly TRBD1 (6 bases). Trimming cost V 0 bases and J 6 bases, with 14 bases left between them. Per the germline V gene, CDR1 is MNHEY and CDR2 is SVGAGI. CDR3 size: 16 residues. The DNA of the CDR3 is TGTGCCAGCAGTTACTCGTCGGGGGCGCGGTATGAAAAACTGTTTTTT. This sequence encodes CASSYSSGARYEKLFF.

CDR3 in DNA: TGTGCCACCAGTGCCGCCGGGGGGAGCGCTGAAGCTTTCTTT. It specifies CATSAAGGSAEAFF. The rearrangement links TRBV24-1 to TRBJ1-1, with D perhaps matching TRBD1 (5 bases). The CDR3 has 14 amino acids. V lost 5 bases, J lost 6 bases, and 15 bases lay in between. Germline V gene sequence: CDR1 KGHDR, CDR2 SFDVKD.

This chain connects TRBV18 to TRBJ1-6; 8 bases map to TRBD1. Germline-derived CDR1 and CDR2 are KGHSH and LQKENI. The ends lost 3 bases at V and 9 bases at J; junction bases unmatched: 7. This CDR3 contains 15 residues. The CDR3 here is CASSPGQELGSPLHF. For the CDR3, the DNA is TGTGCCAGCTCACCGGGACAGGAGCTAGGTTCACCCCTCCACTTT. Full variable domain (outside the CDR3, taken from reference TRBV18 and TRBJ1-6): NAGVMQNPRHLVRRRGQEARLRCSPMKGHSHVYWYRQLPEEGLKFMVYLQKENIIDESGMPKERFSAEFPKEGPSILRIQQVVRGDSAAYFCASSPGQELGSPLHFGNGTRLTVT.

This rearrangement joins TRBV2 to TRBJ2-6; D remains unclear. Trimming took 6 bases from V and 2 from J, leaving 2 bases between them. This CDR3 region has 12 residues. Looked up from germline, CDR1 is SNHLY and CDR2 is FYNNEI. The CDR3 reads CASRAGANVLTF. Written as DNA, the CDR3 is TGTGCCAGCAGGGCTGGGGCCAACGTCCTGACTTTC.

The chain links TRBV11-2 to TRBJ2-1; 7 bases are shared with TRBD1. Trimming removed 8 bases from V and 3 bases from J; junction bases left unmatched: 7. Germline CDR1 reads SGHAT; CDR2 reads FQNNGV. This CDR3 has 14 residues. The CDR3 here is CASLFGTVYNEQFF. The DNA of the CDR3 is TGTGCCAGCCTTTTCGGGACAGTCTACAATGAGCAGTTCTTC. The full variable domain, completed using reference TRBV11-2 and TRBJ2-1, is EAGVAQSPRYKIIEKRQSVAFWCNPISGHATLYWYQQILGQGPKLLIQFQNNGVVDDSQLPKDRFSAERLKGVDSTLKIQPAKLEDSAVYLCASLFGTVYNEQFFGPGTRLTVL.

The J gene is TRBJ2-7, the V gene TRBV5-3; 8 nucleotides align to TRBD1. TRBV5-3 is flagged as an ORF with uncertain function. The CDR3 is 14 residues long. Unmatched junction bases numbered 6, after V lost 0 bases and J lost 7 bases. The CDR3 region has the DNA TGTGCCAGAAGCTTGGGCAGGGGGCCGGATGAGCAGTACTTC. This translates into CARSLGRGPDEQYF.

This clone was seen only a few times. V gene TRBV19 combines with J gene TRBJ2-4, with D tentatively TRBD2 (7 bases). CDR1 and CDR2 from the germline V gene are LNHDA and SQIVND (reference sequence). Trimming left V 8 bases short and J 5 bases short, with 16 bases between. The CDR3 contains 14 residues. The CDR3 region has the DNA TGTGCCAGTGGGAGGGACATTCGCCAAAACATTCAGTACTTC. It translates to CASGRDIRQNIQYF.

This clone occurred a few times. The J gene is TRBJ1-4, the V gene TRBV12-2. TRBV12-2 is a documented pseudogene. This CDR3 comprises 20 residues. The chain's CDR3 is CASRLPSGGGCPSTNEKLFF. The CDR3 DNA sequence: TGTGCAAGTCGCCTGCCTAGTGGGGGTGGCTGCCCTTCAACTAATGAAAAACTGTTTTTT.

The chain links TRBV24-1 to TRBJ2-7, with TRBD1 as a possible D gene (6 bases). CDR1 is KGHDR and CDR2 is SFDVKD in the germline V gene. V dropped 7 bases and J dropped 4 bases, with 10 bases sitting between them. CDR3 length: 12 amino acids. The CDR3 region is CATSSRGYEQYF. CDR3 bases: TGTGCCACCAGCAGCAGGGGTTACGAGCAGTACTTC.

This clone was detected only a few times. This chain connects TRBV3-1 (or the pseudogene TRBV3-2) to TRBJ2-7; TRBD1 matches 7 bases. V shed 4 bases, J shed 5 bases, and the junction held 8 bases outside the gene matches. Germline V gene lookup returns CDR1 LGHDT and CDR2 YNNKEL (reference sequence). The CDR3 runs to 14 residues. The DNA for the CDR3 is TGTGCCAGCAGCCCTGACAGGGAAAATGACGAGCAGTACTTC. This sequence encodes CASSPDRENDEQYF.